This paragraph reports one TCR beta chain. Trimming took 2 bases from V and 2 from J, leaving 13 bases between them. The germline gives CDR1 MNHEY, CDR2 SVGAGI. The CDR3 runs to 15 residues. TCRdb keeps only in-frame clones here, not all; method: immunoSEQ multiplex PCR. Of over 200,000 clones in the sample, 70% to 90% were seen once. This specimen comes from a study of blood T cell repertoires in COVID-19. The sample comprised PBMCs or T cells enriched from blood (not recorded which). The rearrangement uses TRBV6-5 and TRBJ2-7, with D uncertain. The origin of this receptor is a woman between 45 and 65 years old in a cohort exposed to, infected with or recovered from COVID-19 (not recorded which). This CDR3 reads CASSYDARQTYEQYF. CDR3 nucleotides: TGTGCCAGCAGTTACGACGCCAGGCAAACCTACGAGCAGTACTTC.